These T cell receptor beta chains were read from a single sample in a study of blood T cell repertoires in COVID-19. TCRdb keeps only in-frame clones here, not all; method: immunoSEQ multiplex PCR. Here the sample spans some 130,000 clones, about 87% being singletons. The sequenced material came from peripheral blood. The receptors were sampled from a man aged 50-59 years with acute or convalescent COVID-19. CDR3s include the opening cysteine and the closing phenylalanine or tryptophan. A D gene is named only where the DNA matches it firmly. Clone sizes are given selectively: once, few, many, or a class where the clone is expanded.

D	size	V	J	DNA	CDR3
.	.	TRBV2	TRBJ1-4	TGTGCCAGCAGCTTCTCGGGAAGCCGGAATGAAAAACTGTTTTTT	CASSFSGSRNEKLFF
TRBD2	few	TRBV5-6	TRBJ2-2	TGTGCCAGCAGCTTGCTAGCGGACAACACCGGGGAGCTGTTTTTT	CASSLLADNTGELFF
.	.	TRBV19	TRBJ2-7	TGTGCCAGTACTGAGGTGGCGTACGAGCAGTACTTC	CASTEVAYEQYF
.	once	TRBV29-1	TRBJ1-2	TGCAGCGTTGGGCTCGCGGGGGGCTACACCTTC	CSVGLAGGYTF
TRBD1	.	TRBV3-1/TRBV3-2	TRBJ1-1	TGTGCCAGCAGCCGACAGGGACAGGGAGCTTTCTTT	CASSRQGQGAFF
.	.	TRBV10-3	TRBJ2-1	TGTGCCACCAGATTAGATACCTACAATGAGCAGTTCTTC	CATRLDTYNEQFF
.	few	TRBV30	TRBJ1-1	TGTGCCTGGAGTTCCCGAGCGAACACTGAAGCTTTCTTT	CAWSSRANTEAFF
.	once	TRBV14	TRBJ1-2	TGTGCCAGCAGCCAAGATCATAACAGGATGGGCTATGGCTACACCTTC	CASSQDHNRMGYGYTF
.	once	TRBV19	TRBJ1-1	TGTGCCAGTAGTATAAGGGGGAACACTGAAGCTTTCTTT	CASSIRGNTEAFF
.	.	TRBV3-1/TRBV3-2	TRBJ1-2	TGTGCCAGCAGCCAAGACTTCGCAGGCTCCTATGGCTACACCTTC	CASSQDFAGSYGYTF
.	.	TRBV6-5	TRBJ2-3	TGTGCCAGCAGAGGGGGATCAACTAGCACAGATACGCAGTATTTT	CASRGGSTSTDTQYF
TRBD1	.	TRBV5-1	TRBJ2-5	TGCGCCAGCAGCTTGGGGGGACAGGGGGCGAGGGAGACCCAGTACTTC	CASSLGGQGARETQYF
.	.	TRBV9	TRBJ2-5	TGTGCCAGCAGCGCGTACCTGGGGCCGCAAGAGACCCAGTACTTC	CASSAYLGPQETQYF
TRBD2	.	TRBV11-3	TRBJ2-1	TGTGCCAGCAGCTTAGATGGTAGCGGGACCAACAATGAGCAGTTCTTC	CASSLDGSGTNNEQFF
.	.	TRBV7-9	TRBJ1-1	TGTGCCAGCAGCTTAGAATCGGGTACTGAAGCTTTCTTT	CASSLESGTEAFF
.	.	TRBV28	TRBJ2-5	TGTGCCAGCAGTTCACCTAGTCGTAGTGGGACCCAGTACTTC	CASSSPSRSGTQYF
TRBD1	.	TRBV23-1	TRBJ1-5	TGCGCCCCAAATCACAGGGGGAATCAGCCCCAGCATTTT	CAPNHRGNQPQHF
.	.	TRBV2	TRBJ1-1	TGTGCCAGCAGTTCCTGGGGAAGAGGGCGCGTGAACACTGAAGCTTTCTTT	CASSSWGRGRVNTEAFF
.	.	TRBV27	TRBJ1-1	TGTGCCAGCAGTTTGATGGGGAGAGGCACTGAAGCTTTCTTT	CASSLMGRGTEAFF
.	.	TRBV27	TRBJ1-1	TGTGCCAGCAGTTTCGGCGATGGTCGGGCTGAAGCTTTCTTT	CASSFGDGRAEAFF
TRBD1	once	TRBV28	TRBJ1-4	TGTGCCAGCAGTGTACCGGGACAGGGAGGGAAAAAACTGTTTTTT	CASSVPGQGGKKLFF
TRBD1	once	TRBV5-1	TRBJ1-1	TGCGCCAGCAGCTTGGAACCGGCAGGGGGCACTGAAGCTTTCTTT	CASSLEPAGGTEAFF
TRBD2	.	TRBV15	TRBJ2-3	TGTGCCACCAGCAGCCTAGCGGGGGACACCACAGATACGCAGTATTTT	CATSSLAGDTTDTQYF
.	.	TRBV4-2	TRBJ1-1	TGTGCCAGCAGCCCTCAACCCATCGGCACTGAAGCTTTCTTT	CASSPQPIGTEAFF
TRBD1	.	TRBV5-6	TRBJ1-2	TGTGCCAGCAGCCAACCACAGGGGGGATACTATGGCTACACCTTC	CASSQPQGGYYGYTF
.	.	TRBV7-6	TRBJ2-7	TGTGCCAGCAGCCCAATCACGGCAGCAGGCGTCTCTCGCGAGCAGTACTTC	CASSPITAAGVSREQYF
.	.	TRBV10-1	TRBJ1-1	TGCGCCAGCAGTGGGCGACTGGGGGGTACGACTGAAGCTTTCTTT	CASSGRLGGTTEAFF
.	.	TRBV27	TRBJ2-2	TGTGCCAGCAGTTTTGGGGCGCCAGCCGCGAACACCGGGGAGCTGTTTTTT	CASSFGAPAANTGELFF
.	.	TRBV18	TRBJ2-1	TGTGCCAGCTCCTTAACGTTAGACAATGAGCAGTTCTTC	CASSLTLDNEQFF
.	once	TRBV30	TRBJ2-3	TGTGCCTGGAGTGTACGGAGCACAGATACGCAGTATTTT	CAWSVRSTDTQYF
TRBD1	.	TRBV28	TRBJ1-2	TGTGCCAGCAGTACGACAGGGAACCCCTATGGCTACACCTTC	CASSTTGNPYGYTF
TRBD2	.	TRBV27	TRBJ2-7	TGTGCCAGCAGTATTCGGGGGGGTCGTTCCGAGCAGTACTTC	CASSIRGGRSEQYF
TRBD1	.	TRBV24-1	TRBJ2-7	TGTGCCACCAGTGAGCCGGGACAGAGTTCCTACGAGCAGTACTTC	CATSEPGQSSYEQYF
TRBD1	.	TRBV6-1	TRBJ1-5	TGTGCCAGCAGTGAACTGGGACAGGGGCTTTTTCATCAGCCCCAGCATTTT	CASSELGQGLFHQPQHF
.	.	TRBV2	TRBJ1-5	TGTGCCAGCAAGGATGAAGGCGGAAAGCCCCAGCATTTT	CASKDEGGKPQHF
.	.	TRBV28	TRBJ1-5	TGTGCCAGCAGTTTAAGGGACATCCATCAGCCCCAGCATTTT	CASSLRDIHQPQHF
.	.	TRBV29-1	TRBJ1-2	TGCAGCGTCGGATTTACAGTTAACTATGGCTACACCTTC	CSVGFTVNYGYTF
TRBD1	.	TRBV5-1	TRBJ1-1	TGCGCCAGCAGCTTAACACAGGGGACTGAAGCTTTCTTT	CASSLTQGTEAFF
.	.	TRBV9	TRBJ1-1	TGTGCCAGCAGCGTAGTTCCTCCGAGGGACACTGAAGCTTTCTTT	CASSVVPPRDTEAFF
.	.	TRBV15	TRBJ1-1	TGTGCCACCAGCAACAGGGTTAACACTGAAGCTTTCTTT	CATSNRVNTEAFF
TRBD1	.	TRBV28	TRBJ1-4	TGTGCCAGCAGCTCCCGACAGGGAGAAAATGAAAAACTGTTTTTT	CASSSRQGENEKLFF
.	.	TRBV29-1	TRBJ2-5	TGCAGCGTTGAACCCTCAGGGGTTTTGGAGACCCAGTACTTC	CSVEPSGVLETQYF
.	few	TRBV6-5	TRBJ1-5	TGTGCCAGCAGTTACGGCCCCAGCAATCAGCCCCAGCATTTT	CASSYGPSNQPQHF
.	.	TRBV24-1	TRBJ2-5	TGTGCCACTGCCCCAGGGGGCGGGAGAGAGACCCAGTACTTC	CATAPGGGRETQYF
TRBD2	.	TRBV27	TRBJ2-7	TGTGCCAGCAGGCGCCTAGCGGGAGATGACGAGCAGTACTTC	CASRRLAGDDEQYF
.	.	TRBV12-3/TRBV12-4	TRBJ1-2	TGTGCCAGCAGTTTCGGGGGAATCTATGGCTACACCTTC	CASSFGGIYGYTF
.	.	TRBV10-3	TRBJ2-1	TGTGCCGCGGGCAGTGTCAATGAGCAGTTCTTC	CAAGSVNEQFF
TRBD2	.	TRBV5-4	TRBJ2-3	TGTGCCAGCAGCTTGGCCTCTAGCGGGAGGGCCTCAGATACGCAGTATTTT	CASSLASSGRASDTQYF
.	.	TRBV5-1	TRBJ1-1	TGCGCCAGCAGCTTATTACAGGGGAACACTGAAGCTTTCTTT	CASSLLQGNTEAFF
.	.	TRBV6-1	TRBJ1-1	TGTGCCAGCAGTGACCCCCTCTTGGGGGGGGCCCGGATCGACACTGAAGCTTTCTTT	CASSDPLLGGARIDTEAFF
.	once	TRBV5-4	TRBJ2-1	TGTGCCAGCAGCCCCGTCATGAGCTCCTACAATGAGCAGTTCTTC	CASSPVMSSYNEQFF